This T cell receptor beta chain was obtained from a study of immune evolution from preneoplasia to lung adenocarcinoma. Study overall: HLA loss of heterozygosity: roughly 6.6% AIS, around 16% MIA, over 25% ADC, none AAH.

TCRdb's copy holds only in-frame clones and misses some; the assay was immunoSEQ multiplex PCR. The table has around 6,100 clones, just under 80% seen once. In regard to this clone: In the same sample, other DNA sequences code for this CDR3.

CDR3 size: 13 residues. Trimming stripped 8 bases from V and 2 bases from J, with 12 bases between. Looked up from germline, CDR1 is MNHNY and CDR2 is SVGAGI (reference sequence). The TCR comes from a person aged 50 to 70 with lung adenocarcinoma. Sequenced: FFPE minimally invasive lung adenocarcinoma tissue. The chain carries TRBV6-6 and TRBJ1-1; perhaps TRBD1 as D (6 bases). Here the CDR3 reads CASRRGLNTEAFF. DNA of the CDR3: TGTGCCAGCCGCAGGGGTCTTAACACTGAAGCTTTCTTT.